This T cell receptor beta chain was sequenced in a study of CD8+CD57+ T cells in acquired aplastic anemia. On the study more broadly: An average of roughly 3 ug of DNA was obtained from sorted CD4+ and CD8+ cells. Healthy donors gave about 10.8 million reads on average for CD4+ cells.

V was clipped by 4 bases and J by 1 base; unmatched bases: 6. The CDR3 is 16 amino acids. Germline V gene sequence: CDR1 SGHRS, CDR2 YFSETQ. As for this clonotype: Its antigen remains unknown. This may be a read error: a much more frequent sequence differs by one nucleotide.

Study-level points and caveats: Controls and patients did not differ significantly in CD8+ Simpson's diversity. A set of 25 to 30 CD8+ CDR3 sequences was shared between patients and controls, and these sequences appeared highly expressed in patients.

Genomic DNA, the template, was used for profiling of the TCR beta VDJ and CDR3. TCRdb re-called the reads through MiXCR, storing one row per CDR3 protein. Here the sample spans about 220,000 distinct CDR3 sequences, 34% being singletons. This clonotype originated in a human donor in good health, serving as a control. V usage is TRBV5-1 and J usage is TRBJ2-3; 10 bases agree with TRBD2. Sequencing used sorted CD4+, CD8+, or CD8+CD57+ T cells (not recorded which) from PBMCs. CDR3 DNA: TGCGCCAGCAGCGTGGGCCTAGCGGGAGGCACAGATACGCAGTATTTT. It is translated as CASSVGLAGGTDTQYF.